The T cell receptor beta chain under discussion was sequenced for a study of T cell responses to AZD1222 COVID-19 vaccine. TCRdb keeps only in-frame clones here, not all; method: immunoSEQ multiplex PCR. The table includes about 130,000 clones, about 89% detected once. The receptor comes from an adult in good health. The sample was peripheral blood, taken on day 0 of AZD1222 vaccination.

CDR3 DNA sequence: TGTGCCAGTAGCACAGGCTCACCCCTCCACTTT. Translation gives CASSTGSPLHF. The V and J genes are TRBV19 and TRBJ1-6; weak D call: TRBD1 (5 bases). The CDR3 loop spans 11 amino acids. The ends were cut back, 6 bases at V and 10 bases at J, with 7 bases in the middle. The germline V gene has CDR1 LNHDA and CDR2 SQIVND (reference sequence).